This T cell receptor beta chain derives from a study of blood T cell repertoires in COVID-19. About the study: Samples representing acute and convalescent COVID-19 were sourced from the United States, Italy and Spain. The cDNA or gDNA used as material had been derived from T cells, B-cell-depleted T cells, or PBMCs.

The CDR3 runs to 14 residues. Germline CDR1 reads SGHVS; CDR2 reads FNYEAQ. Trimming at V came to 1 base and at J to 6 bases, leaving 3 bases not matched to a gene. Original processing notes: By means of reference gene primer amplification, nucleated cell counts were estimated. The repertoire was sequenced with immunoSEQ multiplex PCR; TCRdb's copy has only in-frame clones and lacks some. The DNA gave D and trimming, while V, J and clone size come from that table. The sample records about 99,000 clones, 84% being singletons. The sequenced material came from peripheral blood. This chain links TRBV7-6 with TRBJ2-3; 8 nucleotides align to TRBD1. This clonotype was obtained from a man between 70 and 80 years old with active or convalescent COVID-19. The CDR3, as DNA: TGTGCCAGCAGCTTAGGGACAGGGCGGGATACGCAGTATTTT. Translated: CASSLGTGRDTQYF.